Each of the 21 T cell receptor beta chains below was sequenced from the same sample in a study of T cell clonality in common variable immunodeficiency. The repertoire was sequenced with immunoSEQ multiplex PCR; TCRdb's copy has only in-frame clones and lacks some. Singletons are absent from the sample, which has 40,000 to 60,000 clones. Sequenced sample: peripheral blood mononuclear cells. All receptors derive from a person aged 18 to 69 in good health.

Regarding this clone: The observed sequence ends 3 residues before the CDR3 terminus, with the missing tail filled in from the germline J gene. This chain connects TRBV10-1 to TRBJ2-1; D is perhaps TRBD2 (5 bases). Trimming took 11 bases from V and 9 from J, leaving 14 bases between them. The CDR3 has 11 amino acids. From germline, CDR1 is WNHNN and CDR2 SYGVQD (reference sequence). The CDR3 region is CARGSTSEQFF. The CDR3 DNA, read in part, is TGCGCCCGCGGGTCAACCAGTGAG.

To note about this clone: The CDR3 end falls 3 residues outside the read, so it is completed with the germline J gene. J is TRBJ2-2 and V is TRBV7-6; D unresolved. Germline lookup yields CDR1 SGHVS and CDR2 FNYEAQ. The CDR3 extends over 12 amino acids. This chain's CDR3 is CASSFANSPLFF. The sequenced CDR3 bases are TGTGCCAGCAGCTTCGCTAATTCACCG.

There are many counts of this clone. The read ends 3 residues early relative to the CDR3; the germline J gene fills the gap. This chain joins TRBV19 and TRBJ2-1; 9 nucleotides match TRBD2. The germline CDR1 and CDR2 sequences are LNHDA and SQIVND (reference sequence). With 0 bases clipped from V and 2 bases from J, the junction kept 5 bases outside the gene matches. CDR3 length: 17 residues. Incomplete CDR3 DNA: TGTGCCAGTAGTATAGACCCAGCGGGAGGACCCTACAATGAG. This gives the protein CASSIDPAGGPYNE. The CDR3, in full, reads CASSIDPAGGPYNEQFF.

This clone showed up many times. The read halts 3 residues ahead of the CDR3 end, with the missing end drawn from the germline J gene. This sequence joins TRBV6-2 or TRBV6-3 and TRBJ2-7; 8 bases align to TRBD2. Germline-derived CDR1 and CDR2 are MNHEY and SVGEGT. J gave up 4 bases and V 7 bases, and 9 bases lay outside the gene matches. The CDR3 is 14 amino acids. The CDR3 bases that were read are TGTGCCAGCAAAGAAAGCGGGAGTCAATACGAG. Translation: CASKESGSQYE. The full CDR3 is CASKESGSQYEQYF.

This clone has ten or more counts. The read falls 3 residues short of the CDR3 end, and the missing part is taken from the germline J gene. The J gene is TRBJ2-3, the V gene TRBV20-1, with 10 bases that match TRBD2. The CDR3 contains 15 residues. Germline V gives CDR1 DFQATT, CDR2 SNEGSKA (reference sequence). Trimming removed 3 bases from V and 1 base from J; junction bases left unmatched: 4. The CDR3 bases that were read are TGCAGTGCTAGTGGGAGCGGGGGGGGCACAGATACG. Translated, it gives CSASGSGGGTDT. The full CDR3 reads CSASGSGGGTDTQYF.

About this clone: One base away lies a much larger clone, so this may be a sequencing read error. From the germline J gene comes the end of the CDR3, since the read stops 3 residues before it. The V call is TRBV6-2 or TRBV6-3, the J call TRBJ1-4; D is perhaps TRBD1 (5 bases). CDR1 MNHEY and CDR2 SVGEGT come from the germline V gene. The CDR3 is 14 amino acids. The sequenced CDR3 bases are TGTGCCAGCAGTTGGACATCTGGGGCCAACGTA. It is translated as CASSWTSGANV. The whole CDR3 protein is CASSWTSGANVLFF.

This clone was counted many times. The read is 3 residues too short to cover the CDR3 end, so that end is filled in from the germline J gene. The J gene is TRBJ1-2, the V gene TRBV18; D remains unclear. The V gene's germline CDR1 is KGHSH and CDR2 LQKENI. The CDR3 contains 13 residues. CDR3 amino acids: CASSPLEGHGYTF. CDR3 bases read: TGTGCCAGCTCACCCCTGGAGGGCCACGGC.

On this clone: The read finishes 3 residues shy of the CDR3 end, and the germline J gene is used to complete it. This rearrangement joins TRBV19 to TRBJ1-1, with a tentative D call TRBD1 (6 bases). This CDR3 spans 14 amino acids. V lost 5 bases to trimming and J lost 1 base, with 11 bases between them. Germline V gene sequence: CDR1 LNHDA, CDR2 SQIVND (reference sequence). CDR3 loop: CASSGQRRNTEAFF. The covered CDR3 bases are TGTGCCAGTAGTGGACAGAGAAGGAACACTGAA.

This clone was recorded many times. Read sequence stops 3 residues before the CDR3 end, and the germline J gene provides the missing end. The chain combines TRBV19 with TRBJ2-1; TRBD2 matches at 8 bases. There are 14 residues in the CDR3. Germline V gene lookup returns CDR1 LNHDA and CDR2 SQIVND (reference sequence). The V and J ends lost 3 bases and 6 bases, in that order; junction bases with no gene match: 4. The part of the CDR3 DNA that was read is TGTGCCAGTAGTATGGAACTAGCGGCCAATGAG. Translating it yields CASSMELAANE. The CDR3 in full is CASSMELAANEQFF.

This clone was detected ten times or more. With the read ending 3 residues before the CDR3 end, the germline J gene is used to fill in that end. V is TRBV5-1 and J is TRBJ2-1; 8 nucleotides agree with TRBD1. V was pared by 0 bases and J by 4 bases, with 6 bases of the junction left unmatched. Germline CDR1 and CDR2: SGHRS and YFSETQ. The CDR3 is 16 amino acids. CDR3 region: CASSLAGQGEYNEQFF. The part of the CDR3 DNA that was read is TGCGCCAGCAGCTTGGCCGGACAGGGAGAATACAATGAG.

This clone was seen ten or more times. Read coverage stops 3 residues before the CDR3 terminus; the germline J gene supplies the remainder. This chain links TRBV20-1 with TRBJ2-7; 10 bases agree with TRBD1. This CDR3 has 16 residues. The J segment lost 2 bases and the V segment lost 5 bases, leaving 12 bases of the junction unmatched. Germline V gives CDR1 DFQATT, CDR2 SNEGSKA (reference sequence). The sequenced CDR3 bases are TGCAGTGCTTCCCGACGGGCAGGACAGGGGGCCTACGAG. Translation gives CSASRRAGQGAYE. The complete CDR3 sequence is CSASRRAGQGAYEQYF.

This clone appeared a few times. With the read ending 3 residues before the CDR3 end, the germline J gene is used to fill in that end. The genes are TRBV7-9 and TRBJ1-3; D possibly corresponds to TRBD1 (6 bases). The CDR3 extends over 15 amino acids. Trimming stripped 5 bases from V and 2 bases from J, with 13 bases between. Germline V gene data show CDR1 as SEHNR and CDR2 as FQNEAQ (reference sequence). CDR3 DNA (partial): TGTGCCAGCAGCCGAACAGGGTCTACTGGAAACACC. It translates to CASSRTGSTGNT. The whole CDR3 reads CASSRTGSTGNTIYF.

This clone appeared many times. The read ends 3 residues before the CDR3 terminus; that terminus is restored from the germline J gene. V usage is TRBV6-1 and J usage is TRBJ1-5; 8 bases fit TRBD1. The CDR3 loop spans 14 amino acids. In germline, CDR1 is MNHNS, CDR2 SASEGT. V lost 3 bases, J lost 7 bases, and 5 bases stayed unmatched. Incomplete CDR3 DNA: TGTGCCAGCAGTGACCCGGACAGGGTCCAGCCC. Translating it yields CASSDPDRVQP. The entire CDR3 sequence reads CASSDPDRVQPQHF.

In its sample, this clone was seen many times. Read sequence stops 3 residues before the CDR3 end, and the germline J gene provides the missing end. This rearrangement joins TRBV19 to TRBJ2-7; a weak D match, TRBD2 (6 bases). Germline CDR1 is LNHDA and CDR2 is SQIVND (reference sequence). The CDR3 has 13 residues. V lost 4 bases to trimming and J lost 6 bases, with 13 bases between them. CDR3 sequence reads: CASSKRVRGEQYF. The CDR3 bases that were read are TGTGCCAGTAGTAAGCGGGTACGGGGCGAG. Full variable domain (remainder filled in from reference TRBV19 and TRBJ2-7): DGGITQSPKYLFRKEGQNVTLSCEQNLNHDAMYWYRQDPGQGLRLIYYSQIVNDFQKGDIAEGYSVSREKKESFPLTVTSAQKNPTAFYLCASSKRVRGEQYFGPGTRLTVT.

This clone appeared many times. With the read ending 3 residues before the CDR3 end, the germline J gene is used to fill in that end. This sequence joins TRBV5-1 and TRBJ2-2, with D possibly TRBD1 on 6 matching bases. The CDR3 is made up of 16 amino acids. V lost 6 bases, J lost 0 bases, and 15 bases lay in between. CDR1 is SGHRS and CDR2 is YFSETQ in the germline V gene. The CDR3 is CASMSGAIANTGELFF. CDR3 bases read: TGCGCCAGCATGTCAGGGGCCATTGCGAACACCGGGGAG.

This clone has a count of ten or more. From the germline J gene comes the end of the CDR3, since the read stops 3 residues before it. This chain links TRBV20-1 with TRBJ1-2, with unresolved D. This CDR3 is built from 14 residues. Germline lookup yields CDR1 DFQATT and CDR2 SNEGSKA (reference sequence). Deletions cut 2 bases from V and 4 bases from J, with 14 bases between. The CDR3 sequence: CSARYSKNSYGYTF. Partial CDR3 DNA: TGCAGTGCTAGATACTCAAAAAACAGCTATGGC.

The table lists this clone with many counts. The CDR3 sequence is CAWSTGLAGGPDTQYF. The CDR3 DNA, read in part, is TGTGCCTGGAGTACCGGACTAGCGGGAGGGCCAGATACG. This chain joins TRBV30 and TRBJ2-3; 15 bases are a match to TRBD2. The missing CDR3 end, 3 residues past where the read stops, is filled in from the germline J gene. V gave up 2 bases and J gave up 4 bases; unmatched junction bases: 4. The CDR3 is 16 amino acids. Germline-derived CDR1 and CDR2 are GTSNPN and SVGIG (reference sequence).

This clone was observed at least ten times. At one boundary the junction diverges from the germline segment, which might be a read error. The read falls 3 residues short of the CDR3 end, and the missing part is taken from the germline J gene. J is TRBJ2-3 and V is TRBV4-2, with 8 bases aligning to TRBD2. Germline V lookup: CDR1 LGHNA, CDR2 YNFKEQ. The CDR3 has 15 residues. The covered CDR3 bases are TGCGCCAGCAGCCGAGCGCTGCGGGGGGCAGATACG. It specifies CASSRALRGADT. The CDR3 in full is CASSRALRGADTQYF.

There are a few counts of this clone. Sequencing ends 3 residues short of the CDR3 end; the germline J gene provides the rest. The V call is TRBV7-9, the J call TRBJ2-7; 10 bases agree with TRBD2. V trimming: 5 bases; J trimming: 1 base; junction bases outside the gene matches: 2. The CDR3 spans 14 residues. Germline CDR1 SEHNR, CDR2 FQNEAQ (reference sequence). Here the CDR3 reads CASSQTSGSYEQYF. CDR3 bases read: TGTGCCAGCAGCCAGACTAGCGGGTCCTACGAG.

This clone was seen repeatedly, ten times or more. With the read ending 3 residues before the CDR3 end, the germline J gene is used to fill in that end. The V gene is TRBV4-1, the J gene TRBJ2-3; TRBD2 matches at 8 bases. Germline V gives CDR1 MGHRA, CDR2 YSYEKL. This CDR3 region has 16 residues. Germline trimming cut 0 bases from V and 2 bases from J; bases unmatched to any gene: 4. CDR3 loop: CASSQEAGAFTDTQYF. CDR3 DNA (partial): TGCGCCAGCAGCCAAGAAGCGGGAGCCTTCACAGATACG.

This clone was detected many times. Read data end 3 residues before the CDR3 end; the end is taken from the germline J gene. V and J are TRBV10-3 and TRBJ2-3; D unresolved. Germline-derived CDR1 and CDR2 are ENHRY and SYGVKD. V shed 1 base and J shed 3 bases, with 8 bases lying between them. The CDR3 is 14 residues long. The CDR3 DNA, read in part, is TGTGCCATCAGTGAGTTAGCTTTGACAGATACG. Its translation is CAISELALTDT. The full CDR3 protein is CAISELALTDTQYF.